Each of the 27 T cell receptor beta chains below was sequenced from the same sample in a study of blood T cell repertoires in COVID-19. The repertoire was sequenced with immunoSEQ multiplex PCR; TCRdb's copy has only in-frame clones and lacks some. The profile shows 55,000 or so clones, about four fifths of them singletons. Sequenced input: peripheral blood. The receptors were sampled from a human donor in a cohort sampled during active or convalescent COVID-19.

This clone showed up just once. The V call is TRBV10-3, the J call TRBJ2-4; D is ambiguous. Trimming took 5 bases from V and 2 from J, leaving 7 bases between them. The CDR3 has 13 amino acids. Germline-derived CDR1 and CDR2 are ENHRY and SYGVKD. CDR3: CAISIDTKNIQYF. The CDR3 coding sequence is TGTGCCATCAGTATCGACACCAAAAACATTCAGTACTTC.

The J gene is TRBJ2-5, the V gene TRBV5-6, with D unclear. V shed 4 bases and J shed 5 bases, with 9 bases lying between them. CDR1 is SGHDT, CDR2 YYEEEE, per germline. This CDR3 region has 12 residues. This CDR3 reads CASSHGQETQYF. CDR3 sequence (DNA): TGTGCCAGCAGCCATGGTCAGGAGACCCAGTACTTC.

This sequence joins TRBV5-5 and TRBJ1-1; 8 bases are a match to TRBD1. Germline V lookup: CDR1 SGHKS, CDR2 YYEKEE (reference sequence). V gave up 4 bases and J gave up 3 bases; unmatched junction bases: 8. CDR3 length: 15 amino acids. The CDR3 DNA is TGTGCCAGCAGCCCGAGGACAGGGAGGGACACTGAAGCTTTCTTT. Translated: CASSPRTGRDTEAFF. Variable domain in full (rest from reference TRBV5-5 and TRBJ1-1): DAGVTQSPTHLIKTRGQQVTLRCSPISGHKSVSWYQQVLGQGPQFIFQYYEKEERGRGNFPDRFSARQFPNYSSELNVNALLLGDSALYLCASSPRTGRDTEAFFGQGTRLTVV.

The chain has TRBV7-2 and TRBJ2-3, with TRBD2 matching over 11 bases. Germline V lookup: CDR1 SGHTA, CDR2 FQGNSA. V lost 5 bases and J lost 4; bases outside the gene matches: 8. This CDR3 contains 16 residues. This CDR3 is CASSLRSGGAADTQYF. The DNA for the CDR3 is TGTGCCAGCAGCCTCCGTAGCGGGGGGGCGGCAGATACGCAGTATTTT.

The V gene is TRBV5-6, the J gene TRBJ2-3, with no clear D. The V end lost 3 bases, the J end lost 1 base, and 15 bases lay between the germline ends. The CDR3 is made up of 16 amino acids. Looked up from germline, CDR1 is SGHDT and CDR2 is YYEEEE. The CDR3 DNA follows: TGTGCCAGCAGCTCCGCGAGCTCCGCGGGCACAGATACGCAGTATTTT. Protein: CASSSASSAGTDTQYF.

The chain joins TRBV6-5 to TRBJ1-5; TRBD1 agrees at 11 bases. Germline CDR1 is MNHEY and CDR2 is SVGAGI. Losses at the gene ends were 6 bases for V and 3 bases for J; bases not matched to a gene: 4. The CDR3 contains 15 residues. DNA of the CDR3: TGTGCCAGCAGCTGGACAGGGGGCGACAATCAGCCCCAGCATTTT. This sequence encodes CASSWTGGDNQPQHF.

This chain links TRBV7-8 with TRBJ1-3; D is possibly TRBD1 (5 bases). Germline lookup yields CDR1 SGHVS and CDR2 FQNEAQ. Trimming removed 5 bases at V and 3 bases at J, with 17 bases between. The CDR3 is 16 residues long. The CDR3 DNA reads as TGTGCCAGCAGCCCCGCTTCAGCGGGGGTTGGAAACACCATATATTTT. As protein: CASSPASAGVGNTIYF. Variable domain in full (rest from reference TRBV7-8 and TRBJ1-3): GAGVSQSPRYKVAKRGQDVALRCDPISGHVSLFWYQQALGQGPEFLTYFQNEAQLDKSGLPSDRFFAERPEGSVSTLKIQRTQQEDSAVYLCASSPASAGVGNTIYFGEGSWLTVV.

V usage is TRBV11-2 and J usage is TRBJ2-7; 11 nucleotides line up with TRBD2. The CDR3 contains 13 residues. The germline gives CDR1 SGHAT, CDR2 FQNNGV. V lost 5 bases to trimming and J lost 4 bases; unmatched junction nucleotides: 1. CDR3 protein: CASSPSGGYEQYF. The CDR3 coding sequence is TGTGCCAGCAGCCCTAGCGGGGGGTACGAGCAGTACTTC. The full variable domain, with the rest looked up from reference TRBV11-2 and TRBJ2-7, is EAGVAQSPRYKIIEKRQSVAFWCNPISGHATLYWYQQILGQGPKLLIQFQNNGVVDDSQLPKDRFSAERLKGVDSTLKIQPAKLEDSAVYLCASSPSGGYEQYFGPGTRLTVT.

The rearrangement links TRBV2 to TRBJ2-5, with D possibly matching TRBD2 (7 bases). The germline gives CDR1 SNHLY, CDR2 FYNNEI. V lost 7 bases to trimming and J lost 1 base, with 16 bases between them. The length of the CDR3 is 15 residues. CDR3 amino acids: CASKGVAGAQETQYF. The CDR3 DNA reads as TGTGCCAGCAAGGGGGTAGCGGGTGCCCAAGAGACCCAGTACTTC.

The chain uses TRBV4-3 and TRBJ1-2, with D hard to call. The CDR3 loop spans 16 amino acids. Germline lookup yields CDR1 LGHNA and CDR2 YSLEER. V dropped 0 bases and J dropped 4 bases, with 15 bases sitting between them. Here the CDR3 DNA reads TGCGCCAGCAGCCAAGACAGTCCAGCGACTACCTATGGCTACACCTTC. Amino acid sequence: CASSQDSPATTYGYTF.

J is TRBJ1-1 and V is TRBV27; TRBD1 is a possible D gene (6 bases). Looked up from germline, CDR1 is MNHEY and CDR2 is SMNVEV (reference sequence). The germline V and J ends were trimmed by 7 bases and 4 bases, with 13 bases remaining between them. The CDR3 sequence is 13 residues long. The DNA for the CDR3 is TGTGCCAGCAAGGTGGGGGCGACCACTGAAGCTTTCTTT. Translation: CASKVGATTEAFF.

This clone was counted only a few times. J is TRBJ1-1 and V is TRBV14; 10 nucleotides agree with TRBD1. Germline CDR1 reads SGHDN; CDR2 reads FVKESK. This CDR3 contains 17 residues. V was clipped by 1 base and J by 0 bases; unmatched bases: 5. Here the CDR3 reads CASSQGTGGRMNTEAFF. The DNA of the CDR3 is TGTGCCAGCAGCCAAGGGACAGGGGGTAGGATGAACACTGAAGCTTTCTTT.

The chain carries TRBV4-1 and TRBJ2-2, with D possibly being TRBD1 (5 bases). Germline CDR1 and CDR2: MGHRA and YSYEKL. The CDR3 has 13 amino acids. Between the trimmed V and J ends, which lost 6 bases and 0 bases, there was a span of 5 bases. The CDR3 DNA reads TGCGCCAGCAGGACAGCGAACACCGGGGAGCTGTTTTTT. Its protein product is CASRTANTGELFF.

This clone came up a few times. The rearrangement uses TRBV19 and TRBJ1-2; 9 bases line up with TRBD1. The CDR3 is 14 residues long. Unmatched junction bases numbered 7, after V lost 7 bases and J lost 4 bases. Germline V gives CDR1 LNHDA, CDR2 SQIVND (reference sequence). The CDR3 protein is CASTEDRGPYGYTF. In DNA, the CDR3 is TGTGCCAGTACCGAGGACAGGGGACCCTATGGCTACACCTTC. Combining the CDR3 with reference TRBV19 and TRBJ1-2 gives the whole variable domain DGGITQSPKYLFRKEGQNVTLSCEQNLNHDAMYWYRQDPGQGLRLIYYSQIVNDFQKGDIAEGYSVSREKKESFPLTVTSAQKNPTAFYLCASTEDRGPYGYTFGSGTRLTVV.

The chain recombines TRBV5-6 with TRBJ2-7; 12 positions match TRBD2. J gave up 4 bases and V 3 bases, and 5 bases lay outside the gene matches. CDR1 is SGHDT, CDR2 YYEEEE, per germline. The CDR3 is 15 residues long. CDR3 nucleotides: TGTGCCAGCAGCTCACTAGCGGGGGGTTGGTACGAGCAGTACTTC. Its translation is CASSSLAGGWYEQYF.

This clone was counted a single time. For the CDR3, the DNA is TGTGCCAGCAGCCAAGTGAGGGTGAGTGAGCAGTTCTTC. As protein: CASSQVRVSEQFF. The J gene is TRBJ2-1, the V gene TRBV14; tentatively, D is TRBD2 (5 bases). The CDR3 is made up of 13 amino acids. Trimming stripped 1 base from V and 9 bases from J, with 10 bases between. Germline assignment: CDR1 SGHDN and CDR2 FVKESK.

The V gene is TRBV5-1, the J gene TRBJ2-5, with 9 positions matching TRBD2. Trimming took 0 bases from V and 2 from J; bases not matched to a gene: 5. The germline gives CDR1 SGHRS, CDR2 YFSETQ. The CDR3 runs 16 residues. The CDR3 protein is CASSLVPSGAQETQYF. In nucleotides, the CDR3 is TGCGCCAGCAGCTTGGTCCCTAGCGGGGCACAAGAGACCCAGTACTTC.

This chain joins TRBV7-6 and TRBJ2-1; TRBD2 matches at 9 bases. Germline CDR1 and CDR2: SGHVS and FNYEAQ. With 1 base clipped from V and 9 bases from J, the junction kept 10 bases outside the gene matches. This CDR3 has 16 amino acids. CDR3 loop: CASSLGSGGLKGEQFF. DNA for the CDR3: TGTGCCAGCAGCTTAGGAAGCGGGGGGCTGAAGGGTGAGCAGTTCTTC. Using reference TRBV7-6 and TRBJ2-1 for the parts outside the CDR3, the full variable domain is GAGVSQSPRYKVTKRGQDVALRCDPISGHVSLYWYRQALGQGPEFLTYFNYEAQQDKSGLPNDRFSAERPEGSISTLTIQRTEQRDSAMYRCASSLGSGGLKGEQFFGPGTRLTVL.

The chain has TRBV19 and TRBJ1-6; 7 bases are shared with TRBD1. This CDR3 contains 14 residues. The V and J ends lost 5 bases and 7 bases, in that order; junction bases with no gene match: 5. Germline V gives CDR1 LNHDA, CDR2 SQIVND (reference sequence). CDR3: CASSEGQRNSPLHF. The CDR3 DNA reads TGTGCCAGTAGTGAGGGACAGAGGAATTCACCCCTCCACTTT.

The chain combines TRBV4-3 with TRBJ2-1; D uncertain. V lost 0 bases and J lost 4, with 16 bases in between. Germline CDR1 reads LGHNA; CDR2 reads YSLEER. The CDR3 has 17 residues. CDR3 sequence (DNA): TGCGCCAGCAGCCAAGACTCCCCGCGACAAAAATACAATGAGCAGTTCTTC. Its translation: CASSQDSPRQKYNEQFF.

The V and J genes are TRBV6-2 or TRBV6-3 and TRBJ2-1; D is unclear. Germline CDR1 MNHEY, CDR2 SVGEGT. The CDR3 extends over 13 amino acids. The V and J ends lost 5 bases and 9 bases respectively, with 14 bases between them. DNA of the CDR3: TGTGCCAGCAGTCCAAGGTTAGCTCTTGAGCAGTTCTTC. Translated, it gives CASSPRLALEQFF.

This rearrangement joins TRBV7-6 to TRBJ1-1; D is possibly TRBD1 (6 bases). The CDR3 spans 12 residues. Between the trimmed V and J ends, which lost 5 bases and 7 bases, there was a span of 11 bases. Germline CDR1 and CDR2: SGHVS and FNYEAQ. The CDR3 DNA follows: TGTGCCAGCAGCCTCATACAGGGTGAAGCTTTCTTT. It encodes CASSLIQGEAFF.

The chain joins TRBV14 to TRBJ2-5, with 8 positions matching TRBD1. The CDR3 spans 13 residues. V lost 10 bases and J lost 1; bases outside the gene matches: 5. In germline, CDR1 is SGHDN, CDR2 FVKESK. The CDR3 loop reads CATYDRGQETQYF. The CDR3 bases are TGTGCCACCTACGACAGGGGCCAAGAGACCCAGTACTTC. The whole variable domain, remainder taken from reference TRBV14 and TRBJ2-5, is EAGVTQFPSHSVIEKGQTVTLRCDPISGHDNLYWYRRVMGKEIKFLLHFVKESKQDESGMPNNRFLAERTGGTYSTLKVQPAELEDSGVYFCATYDRGQETQYFGPGTRLLVL.

The chain has TRBV15 and TRBJ2-5, with 10 positions matching TRBD1. V dropped 2 bases and J dropped 5; count of bases not matched to a gene: 8. The germline V gene encodes CDR1 LNHNV and CDR2 YYDKDF (reference sequence). This CDR3 contains 16 residues. CDR3 nucleotide sequence: TGTGCCACCAGCAGATCAGGGACAGGGGTCGTGGAGACCCAGTACTTC. As protein: CATSRSGTGVVETQYF.

The V and J genes are TRBV5-6 and TRBJ1-5; 8 nucleotides align to TRBD1. Per the germline V gene, CDR1 is SGHDT and CDR2 is YYEEEE. V lost 3 bases, J lost 3 bases, and 2 bases stayed unmatched. The CDR3 length is 14 residues. CDR3 DNA sequence: TGTGCCAGCAGCTGGGGACAGGCCAATCAGCCCCAGCATTTT. Residues: CASSWGQANQPQHF.

This chain uses TRBV6-5 with TRBJ2-1; TRBD2 matches 7 bases. V shed 3 bases, J shed 8 bases, and the junction held 4 bases outside the gene matches. The length of the CDR3 is 13 residues. The V gene's germline CDR1 is MNHEY and CDR2 SVGAGI. CDR3 nucleotide sequence: TGTGCCAGCAGTTATGGAGGGAGGGATGAGCAGTTCTTC. As protein: CASSYGGRDEQFF.

The chain is built from TRBV19 and TRBJ2-4; D is possibly TRBD1 (6 bases). Germline values: CDR1 LNHDA, CDR2 SQIVND (reference sequence). Between the trimmed V and J ends, which lost 5 bases and 3 bases, there was a span of 14 bases. The CDR3 has 15 amino acids. CDR3 bases: TGTGCCAGTAGTCATACAGGGACCCACAAAAACATTCAGTACTTC. Its translation is CASSHTGTHKNIQYF.